Each of the 8 T cell receptor beta chains below was sequenced from the same sample in a study of regulatory T cells in long-lasting Graves disease. According to the study, TCR beta libraries were built with iRepertoire HTBI primers and CDR3-region Arm-PCR. TCRdb used MiXCR to reprocess the multiplex PCR reads, holding one entry per CDR3 protein. Of around 250,000 distinct CDR3 sequences listed, about 20% are singletons. The time point here: newly diagnosed GD, antithyroid drugs for less than 3 months. Extracted RNA from PBMCs served as the source of the TCR library. These data also featured in a second study, about T cells in Graves' hyperthyroidism and ophthalmopathy.

This sample comprised peripheral blood mononuclear cells (PBMCs), obtained at new diagnosis, from a patient treated with antithyroid drugs. These receptors were taken from a woman in her twenties or thirties with Graves disease.

This clonotype was recorded many times. The chain couples TRBV12-3 or TRBV12-4 to TRBJ2-3, with D uncertain. Trimming shortened V by 6 bases and J by 5 bases, and 6 bases separated the two germline ends. The CDR3 consists of 11 residues. The CDR3 nucleotides are TGTGCCAGCAGCAAGATAGATACGCAGTATTTT. The encoded protein is CASSKIDTQYF.

The table lists this clonotype with many counts. The chain joins TRBV7-9 to TRBJ2-3; the match to TRBD2 covers 7 bases. Germline trimming cut 10 bases from V and 6 bases from J; bases unmatched to any gene: 7. Germline assignment: CDR1 SEHNR and CDR2 FQNEAQ (reference sequence). This CDR3 comprises 12 residues. The CDR3 protein is CAIQTGGDTQYF. The CDR3 DNA reads as TGTGCCATCCAAACGGGGGGTGATACGCAGTATTTT.

This clonotype has ten or more counts. The rearrangement links TRBV4-1 to TRBJ1-5; D is possibly TRBD1 (5 bases). Germline CDR1 and CDR2: MGHRA and YSYEKL. CDR3 length equals 15 residues. Deletions cut 4 bases from V and 5 bases from J, with 15 bases between. The CDR3 protein is CASSRTQGGDQPQHF. CDR3 sequence (DNA): TGCGCCAGCAGCCGAACTCAGGGAGGGGATCAGCCCCAGCATTTT.

Ten or more counts support this clonotype. The V call is TRBV20-1, the J call TRBJ1-1; tentative D call: TRBD1 (5 bases). The CDR3 is 13 amino acids. From germline, CDR1 is DFQATT and CDR2 SNEGSKA (reference sequence). Trimming pared 5 bases from V and 6 bases from J, leaving 16 bases between. The CDR3 DNA sequence: TGCAGTGCTCTCCGGGACGGGGGTCCTGAAGCTTTCTTT. Protein product: CSALRDGGPEAFF.

The chain uses TRBV5-6 and TRBJ2-7; TRBD1 might be the D (5 bases). The CDR3 has 13 residues. V lost 2 bases, J lost 2 bases, and 8 bases lay in between. Germline CDR1 and CDR2: SGHDT and YYEEEE. CDR3: CASSFQGAYEQYF. CDR3 in DNA: TGTGCCAGCAGCTTTCAAGGGGCCTACGAGCAGTACTTC.

In its sample, this clonotype was seen a few times. V is TRBV5-1 and J is TRBJ2-2; possibly TRBD1 for D (5 bases). The CDR3 has 14 amino acids. Trimming removed 3 bases at V and 5 bases at J, with 11 bases between. Germline V lookup: CDR1 SGHRS, CDR2 YFSETQ. CDR3 nucleotide sequence: TGCGCCAGCAGCTCCCTCAGGGAAACCGGGGAGCTGTTTTTT. Translation: CASSSLRETGELFF.

This clonotype occurred many times. This chain uses TRBV7-9 with TRBJ2-3; 10 nucleotides line up with TRBD2. CDR3 length: 17 residues. The trim removed 3 bases at V and 2 bases at J, leaving 8 bases unmatched. Germline V gene data show CDR1 as SEHNR and CDR2 as FQNEAQ (reference sequence). CDR3 sequence: CASSFLSTSGYTDTQYF. CDR3 nucleotides: TGTGCCAGCAGCTTCCTTTCGACTAGCGGGTACACAGATACGCAGTATTTT.

The sample holds many counts of this clonotype. J is TRBJ2-7 and V is TRBV5-6; 10 nucleotides agree with TRBD1. The V gene's germline CDR1 is SGHDT and CDR2 YYEEEE. Losses at the gene ends were 2 bases for V and 6 bases for J; bases not matched to a gene: 14. The CDR3 has 17 amino acids. Here the CDR3 reads CASSLGAAGTGVGEQYF. CDR3 DNA: TGTGCCAGCAGCTTAGGGGCCGCCGGGACAGGGGTCGGCGAGCAGTACTTC.